The clone carrying this T cell receptor beta chain was counted a few times. These data originate in a study of regulatory T cells in long-lasting Graves disease. Germline CDR1 reads MDHEN; CDR2 reads SYDVKM. The CDR3 length is 15 residues. V lost 5 bases and J 0 bases, leaving 12 bases between the germline ends. Construction of TCR beta libraries relied on iRepertoire HTBI primers and on Arm-PCR targeting CDR3 regions. TCRdb re-called the multiplex PCR reads through MiXCR, storing one row per CDR3 protein. The sample has roughly 450,000 distinct CDR3 sequences, 20% to 25% seen once. Time point here: persistent/refractory GD, antithyroid drugs over 5 years with positive TRAb. Following extraction of RNA from PBMCs, that RNA was used to make the TCR library.

The source is a female donor with Graves disease. The rearrangement uses TRBV28 and TRBJ2-3; D is perhaps TRBD2 (6 bases). Sequencing was performed on peripheral blood mononuclear cells (PBMCs), taken when the disease was refractory, from a patient treated with antithyroid drugs. CDR3 in DNA: TGTGCCAGCAGTGTGGGACTCCTTAGCACAGATACGCAGTATTTT. As protein: CASSVGLLSTDTQYF.